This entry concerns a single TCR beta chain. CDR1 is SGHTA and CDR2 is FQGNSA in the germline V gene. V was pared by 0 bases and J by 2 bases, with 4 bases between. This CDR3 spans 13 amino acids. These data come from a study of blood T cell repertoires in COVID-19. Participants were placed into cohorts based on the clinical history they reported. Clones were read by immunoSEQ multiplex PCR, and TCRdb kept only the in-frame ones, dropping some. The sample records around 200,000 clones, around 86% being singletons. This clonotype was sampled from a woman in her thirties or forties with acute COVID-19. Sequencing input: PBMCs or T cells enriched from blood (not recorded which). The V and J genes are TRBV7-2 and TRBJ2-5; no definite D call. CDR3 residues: CASSLAEQETQYF. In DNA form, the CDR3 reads TGTGCCAGCAGCTTAGCGGAGCAAGAGACCCAGTACTTC.